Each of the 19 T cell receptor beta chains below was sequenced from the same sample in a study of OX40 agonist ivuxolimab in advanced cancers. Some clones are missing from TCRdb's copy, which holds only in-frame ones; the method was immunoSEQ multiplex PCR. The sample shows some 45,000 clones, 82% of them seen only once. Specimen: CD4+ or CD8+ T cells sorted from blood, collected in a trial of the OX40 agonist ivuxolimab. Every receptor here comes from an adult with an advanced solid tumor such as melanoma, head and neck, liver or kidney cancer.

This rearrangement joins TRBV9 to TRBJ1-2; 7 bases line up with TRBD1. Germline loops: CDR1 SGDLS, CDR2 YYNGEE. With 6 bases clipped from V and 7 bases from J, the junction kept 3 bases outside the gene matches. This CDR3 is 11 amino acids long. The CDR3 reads CASMQGGGYTF. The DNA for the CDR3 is TGTGCCAGCATGCAGGGGGGTGGCTACACCTTC.

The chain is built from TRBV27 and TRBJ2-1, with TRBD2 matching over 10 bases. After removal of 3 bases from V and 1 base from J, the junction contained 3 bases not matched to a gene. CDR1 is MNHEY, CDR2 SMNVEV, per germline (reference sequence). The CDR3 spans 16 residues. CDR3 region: CASSFPAGGSYNEQFF. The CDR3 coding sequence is TGTGCCAGCAGTTTCCCAGCGGGAGGGTCCTACAATGAGCAGTTCTTC.

The CDR3 loop reads CASSDRGSYGYTF. The CDR3 DNA is TGTGCCAGCTCAGATAGGGGATCCTATGGCTACACCTTC. The chain has TRBV18 and TRBJ1-2, with a tentative D call TRBD1 (5 bases). V was trimmed by 5 bases and J by 4 bases, leaving 11 bases between them. Germline CDR1 and CDR2: KGHSH and LQKENI. The CDR3 consists of 13 residues. Full variable domain (rest looked up from reference TRBV18 and TRBJ1-2): NAGVMQNPRHLVRRRGQEARLRCSPMKGHSHVYWYRQLPEEGLKFMVYLQKENIIDESGMPKERFSAEFPKEGPSILRIQQVVRGDSAAYFCASSDRGSYGYTFGSGTRLTVV.

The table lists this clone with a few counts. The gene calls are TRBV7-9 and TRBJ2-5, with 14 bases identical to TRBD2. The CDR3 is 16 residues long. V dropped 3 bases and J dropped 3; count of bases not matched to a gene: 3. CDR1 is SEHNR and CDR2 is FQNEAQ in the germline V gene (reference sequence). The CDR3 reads CASSLGTSGREETQYF. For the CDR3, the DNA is TGTGCCAGCAGCTTGGGGACTAGCGGGAGAGAAGAGACCCAGTACTTC.

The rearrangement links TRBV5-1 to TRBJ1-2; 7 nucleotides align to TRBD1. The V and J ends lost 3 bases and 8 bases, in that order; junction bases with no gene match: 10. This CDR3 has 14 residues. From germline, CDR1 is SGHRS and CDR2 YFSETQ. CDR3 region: CASSWGGGSGGYTF. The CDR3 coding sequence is TGCGCCAGCAGCTGGGGAGGGGGCTCCGGCGGCTACACCTTC.

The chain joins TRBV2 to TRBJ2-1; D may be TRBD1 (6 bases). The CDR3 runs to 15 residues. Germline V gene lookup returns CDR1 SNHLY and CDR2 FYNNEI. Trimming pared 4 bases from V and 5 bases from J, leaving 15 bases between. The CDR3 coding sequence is TGTGCCAGCAGTGCGATAACAGGGAGAGACAATGAGCAGTTCTTC. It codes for CASSAITGRDNEQFF.

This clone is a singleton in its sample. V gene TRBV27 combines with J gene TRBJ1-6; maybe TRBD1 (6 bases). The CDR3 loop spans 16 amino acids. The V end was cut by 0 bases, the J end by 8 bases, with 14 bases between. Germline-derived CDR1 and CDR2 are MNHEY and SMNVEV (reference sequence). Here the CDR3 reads CASSLSMGADYSPLHF. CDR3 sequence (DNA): TGTGCCAGCAGTTTATCGATGGGGGCTGATTATTCACCCCTCCACTTT.

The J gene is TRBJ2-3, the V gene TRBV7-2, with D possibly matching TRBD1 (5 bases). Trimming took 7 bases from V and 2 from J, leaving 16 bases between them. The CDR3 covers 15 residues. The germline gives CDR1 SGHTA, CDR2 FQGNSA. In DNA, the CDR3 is TGTGCCAGCACTAAGTCGAGACAGATCACAGATACGCAGTATTTT. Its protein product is CASTKSRQITDTQYF.

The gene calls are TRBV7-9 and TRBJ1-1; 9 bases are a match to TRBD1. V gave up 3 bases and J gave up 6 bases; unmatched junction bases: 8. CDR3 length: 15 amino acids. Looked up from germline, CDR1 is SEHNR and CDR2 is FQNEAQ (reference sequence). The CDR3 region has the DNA TGTGCCAGCAGCTTCGAGACGACAGGGGGGTCTGAAGCTTTCTTT. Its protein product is CASSFETTGGSEAFF.

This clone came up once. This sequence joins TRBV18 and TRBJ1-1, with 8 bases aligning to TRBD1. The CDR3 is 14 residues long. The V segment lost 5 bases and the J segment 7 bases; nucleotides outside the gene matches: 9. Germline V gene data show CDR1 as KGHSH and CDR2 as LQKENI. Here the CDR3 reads CASSSQQGGYEAFF. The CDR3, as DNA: TGTGCCAGCTCATCACAACAGGGGGGCTATGAAGCTTTCTTT.

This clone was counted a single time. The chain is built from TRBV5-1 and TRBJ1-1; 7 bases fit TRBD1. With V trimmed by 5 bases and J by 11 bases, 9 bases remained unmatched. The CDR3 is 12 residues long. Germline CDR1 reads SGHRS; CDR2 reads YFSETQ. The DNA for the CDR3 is TGCGCCAGCAGTTTTCCCGGGACAGTCGCTTTCTTT. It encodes CASSFPGTVAFF.

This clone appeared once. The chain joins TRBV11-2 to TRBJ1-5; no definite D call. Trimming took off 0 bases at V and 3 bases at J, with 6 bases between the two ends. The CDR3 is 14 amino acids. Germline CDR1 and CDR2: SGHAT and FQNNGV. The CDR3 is CASSLESSNQPQHF. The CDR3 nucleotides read TGTGCCAGCAGCTTAGAGAGTTCCAATCAGCCCCAGCATTTT.

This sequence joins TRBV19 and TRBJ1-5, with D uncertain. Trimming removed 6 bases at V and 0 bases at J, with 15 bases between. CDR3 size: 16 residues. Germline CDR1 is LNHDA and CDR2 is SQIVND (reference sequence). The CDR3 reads CASSVTGLTSNQPQHF. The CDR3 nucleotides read TGTGCCAGTAGCGTTACCGGACTGACTAGCAATCAGCCCCAGCATTTT.

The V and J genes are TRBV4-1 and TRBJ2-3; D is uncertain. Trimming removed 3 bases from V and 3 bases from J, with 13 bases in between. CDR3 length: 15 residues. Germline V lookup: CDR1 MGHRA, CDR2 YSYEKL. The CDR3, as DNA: TGCGCCAGCAGCCAGCTCCTCTTAGAGACAGATACGCAGTATTTT. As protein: CASSQLLLETDTQYF.

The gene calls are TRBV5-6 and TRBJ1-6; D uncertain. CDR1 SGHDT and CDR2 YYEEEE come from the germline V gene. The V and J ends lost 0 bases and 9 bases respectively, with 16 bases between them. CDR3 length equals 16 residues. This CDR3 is CASSLEQVRKSSPLHF. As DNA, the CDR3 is TGTGCCAGCAGCTTGGAGCAGGTCCGGAAAAGTTCACCCCTCCACTTT.

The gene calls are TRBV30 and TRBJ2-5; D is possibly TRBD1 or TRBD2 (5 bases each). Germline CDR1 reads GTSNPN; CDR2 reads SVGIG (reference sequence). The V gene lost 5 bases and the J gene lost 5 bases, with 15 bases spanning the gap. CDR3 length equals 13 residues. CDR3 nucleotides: TGTGCCTGGTCCGGACTCTCAGGGGAGACCCAGTACTTC. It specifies CAWSGLSGETQYF.

Here the CDR3 reads CAISESAGGIDEQYF. The DNA for the CDR3 is TGTGCCATCAGTGAGTCTGCGGGAGGTATCGACGAGCAGTACTTC. The gene calls are TRBV10-3 and TRBJ2-7, with 8 bases aligning to TRBD2. The CDR3 contains 15 residues. Germline loops: CDR1 ENHRY, CDR2 SYGVKD. The trim removed 0 bases at V and 5 bases at J, leaving 6 bases unmatched.

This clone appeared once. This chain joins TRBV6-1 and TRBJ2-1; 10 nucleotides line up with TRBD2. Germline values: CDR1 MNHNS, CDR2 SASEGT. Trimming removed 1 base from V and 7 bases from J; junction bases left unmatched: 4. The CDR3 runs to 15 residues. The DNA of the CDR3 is TGTGCCAGCAGTGAAGAAGCGGGAGGGGGAAATGAGCAGTTCTTC. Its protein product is CASSEEAGGGNEQFF.

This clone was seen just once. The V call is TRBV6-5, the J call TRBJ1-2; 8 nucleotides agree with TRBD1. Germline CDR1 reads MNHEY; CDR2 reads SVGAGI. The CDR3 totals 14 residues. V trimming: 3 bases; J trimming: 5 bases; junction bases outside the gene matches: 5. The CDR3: CASSYGQGKYGYTF. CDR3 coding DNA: TGTGCCAGCAGTTATGGACAGGGAAAGTATGGCTACACCTTC.